The clone carrying this TCR beta chain was observed a handful of times. The germline V gene encodes CDR1 SGHNT and CDR2 YYREEE (reference sequence). The trim removed 0 bases at V and 3 bases at J, leaving 6 bases unmatched. The CDR3 has 16 amino acids. The data stem from a study of T cell responses to AZD1222 COVID-19 vaccine. The table came from immunoSEQ multiplex PCR; TCRdb's copy has only in-frame clones and leaves some out. In the table there are fewer than 45,000 clones, 70% to 90% of which are singletons. Sequenced here: peripheral blood, sampled on day 0 of AZD1222 vaccination. The chain carries TRBV5-4 and TRBJ2-1, with 7 bases matching TRBD1. This receptor was identified in an adult in good health. The CDR3 nucleotides are TGTGCCAGCAGCTTGGGTTTGGGACAGAGCTACAATGAGCAGTTCTTC. This gives the protein CASSLGLGQSYNEQFF.